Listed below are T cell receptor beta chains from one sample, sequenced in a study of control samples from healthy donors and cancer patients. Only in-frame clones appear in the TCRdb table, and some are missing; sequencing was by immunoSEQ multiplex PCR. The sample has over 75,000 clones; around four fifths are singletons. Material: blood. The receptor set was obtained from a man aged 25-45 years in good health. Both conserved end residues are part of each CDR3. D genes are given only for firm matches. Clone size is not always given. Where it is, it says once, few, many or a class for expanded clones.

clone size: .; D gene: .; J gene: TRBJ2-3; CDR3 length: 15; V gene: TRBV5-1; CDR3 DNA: TGCGCCAGCAGCGGAACGGGACAACCTAGAGATACGCAGTATTTT; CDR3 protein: CASSGTGQPRDTQYF
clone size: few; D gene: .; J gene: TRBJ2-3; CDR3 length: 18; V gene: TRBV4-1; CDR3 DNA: TGCGCCAGCAGCCAAGGGCCTGGACTTCTGACTACCACAGATACGCAGTATTTT; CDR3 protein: CASSQGPGLLTTTDTQYF
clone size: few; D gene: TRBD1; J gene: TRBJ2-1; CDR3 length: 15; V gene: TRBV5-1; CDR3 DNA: TGCGCCAGCAGCTTGCGCGGACAGGGAAACAATGAGCAGTTCTTC; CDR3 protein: CASSLRGQGNNEQFF
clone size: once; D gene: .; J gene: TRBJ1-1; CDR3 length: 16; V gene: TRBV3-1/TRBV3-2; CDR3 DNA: TGTGCCAGCAGCCACCCTCGAGTAGAGGGTTGGACTGAAGCTTTCTTT; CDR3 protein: CASSHPRVEGWTEAFF
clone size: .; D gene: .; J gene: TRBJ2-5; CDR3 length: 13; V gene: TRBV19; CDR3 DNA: TGTGCCAGTAGTATTACGCTGGAACAGACCCAGTACTTC; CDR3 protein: CASSITLEQTQYF
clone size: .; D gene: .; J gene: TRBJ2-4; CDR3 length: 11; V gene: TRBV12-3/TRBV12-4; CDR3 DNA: TGTGCCAGCAGCGGACATGACATTCAGTACTTC; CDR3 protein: CASSGHDIQYF
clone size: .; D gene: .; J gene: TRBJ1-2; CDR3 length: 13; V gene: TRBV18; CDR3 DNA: TGTGCCAGCTCACCTGGGGAGGACTATGGCTACACCTTC; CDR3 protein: CASSPGEDYGYTF
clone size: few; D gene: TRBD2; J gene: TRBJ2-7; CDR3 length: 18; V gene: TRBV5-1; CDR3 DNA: TGCGCCAGCAGCTTGGGACTAGCGGGGGTCCTTAGCTCCTACGAGCAGTACTTC; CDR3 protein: CASSLGLAGVLSSYEQYF
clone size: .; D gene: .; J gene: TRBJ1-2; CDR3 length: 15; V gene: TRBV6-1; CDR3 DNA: TGTGCCAGCAGTGAAAGCGGTGGAGCTAACTATGGCTACACCTTC; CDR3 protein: CASSESGGANYGYTF
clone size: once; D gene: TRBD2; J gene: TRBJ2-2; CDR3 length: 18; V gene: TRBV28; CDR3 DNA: TGTGCCAGCAGTTTATTACTAGCGGGGGGGCGAGGCACCGGGGAGCTGTTTTTT; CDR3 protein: CASSLLLAGGRGTGELFF
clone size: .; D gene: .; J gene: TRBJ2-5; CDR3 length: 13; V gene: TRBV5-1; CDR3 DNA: TGCGCCAGCAGGGCAGGGTTCCAAGAGACCCAGTACTTC; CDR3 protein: CASRAGFQETQYF
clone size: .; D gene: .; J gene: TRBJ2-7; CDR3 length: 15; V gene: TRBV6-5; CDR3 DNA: TGTGCCAGCAGTTACTCGTACCCAGGGATATACGAGCAGTACTTC; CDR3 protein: CASSYSYPGIYEQYF
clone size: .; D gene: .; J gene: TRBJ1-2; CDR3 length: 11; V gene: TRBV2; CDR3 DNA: TGTGCCAGCAGACGGGACTATGGCTACACCTTC; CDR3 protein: CASRRDYGYTF
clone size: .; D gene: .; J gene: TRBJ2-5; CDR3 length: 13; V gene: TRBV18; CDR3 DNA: TGTGCCAGCTCACCACGGCAGGAAGAGACCCAGTACTTC; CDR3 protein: CASSPRQEETQYF
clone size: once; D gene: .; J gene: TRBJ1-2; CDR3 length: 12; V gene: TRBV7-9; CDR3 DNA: TGTGCCAGCAGCTTAGACTATTCTGGCTACACCTTC; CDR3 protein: CASSLDYSGYTF
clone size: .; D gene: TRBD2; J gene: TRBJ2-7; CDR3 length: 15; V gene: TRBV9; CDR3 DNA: TGTGCCAGCAGCGTAGAAGCGGGGTTCTCCTACGAGCAGTACTTC; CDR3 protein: CASSVEAGFSYEQYF
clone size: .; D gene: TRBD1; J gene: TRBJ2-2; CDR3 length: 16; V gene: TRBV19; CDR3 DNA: TGTGCCAGTAGTATCAGGGGACAGGGAGGAACCGGGGAGCTGTTTTTT; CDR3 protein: CASSIRGQGGTGELFF
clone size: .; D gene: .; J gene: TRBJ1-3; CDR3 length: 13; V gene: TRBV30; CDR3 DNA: TGTGCCTGGAGTGTTGGCGATGGAAACACCATATATTTT; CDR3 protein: CAWSVGDGNTIYF
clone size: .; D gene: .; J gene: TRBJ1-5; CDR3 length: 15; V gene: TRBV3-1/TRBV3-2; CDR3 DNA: TGTGCCAGCAGCCAAGATCCCCGTAGCAATCAGCCCCAGCATTTT; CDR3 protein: CASSQDPRSNQPQHF
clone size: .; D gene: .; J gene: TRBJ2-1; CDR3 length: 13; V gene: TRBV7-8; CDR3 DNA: TGTGCCAGCAGCTTAGAGGGCAGCCATGAGCAGTTCTTC; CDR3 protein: CASSLEGSHEQFF
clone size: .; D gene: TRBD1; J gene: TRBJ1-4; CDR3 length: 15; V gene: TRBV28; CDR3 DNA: TGTGCCAGCAGTTTATCTCAGGGGGGTAATGAAAAACTGTTTTTT; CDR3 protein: CASSLSQGGNEKLFF
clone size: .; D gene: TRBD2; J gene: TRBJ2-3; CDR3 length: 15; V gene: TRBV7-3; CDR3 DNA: TGTGCCAGCAGCAACCGCGGACTAGAGTCAGATACGCAGTATTTT; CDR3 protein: CASSNRGLESDTQYF
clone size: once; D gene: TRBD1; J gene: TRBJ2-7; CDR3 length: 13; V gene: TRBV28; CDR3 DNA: TGTGCCAGCAGGCCGGGACAGGGCGGGGAGCAGTACTTC; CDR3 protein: CASRPGQGGEQYF
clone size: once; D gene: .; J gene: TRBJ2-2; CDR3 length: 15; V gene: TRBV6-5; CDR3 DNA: TGTGCCAGCAGTTACGCTAGAATGGGTGGCGGGGAGCTGTTTTTT; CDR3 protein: CASSYARMGGGELFF
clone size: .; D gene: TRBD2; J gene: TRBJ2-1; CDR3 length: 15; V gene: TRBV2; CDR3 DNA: TGTGCCAGCAGTCCGGGACTAGCGGGGGGGGATGAGCAGTTCTTC; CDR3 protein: CASSPGLAGGDEQFF
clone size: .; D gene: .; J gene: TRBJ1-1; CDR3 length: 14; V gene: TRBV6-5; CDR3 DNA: TGTGCCAGCAGTCCCCACGACCTGAACACTGAAGCTTTCTTT; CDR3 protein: CASSPHDLNTEAFF
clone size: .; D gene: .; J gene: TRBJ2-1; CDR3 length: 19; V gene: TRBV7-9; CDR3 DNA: TGTGCCAGCAGCTTAAACGAAGGGGACGGGGCGGGGCCGACGAATGAGCAGTTCTTC; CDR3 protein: CASSLNEGDGAGPTNEQFF
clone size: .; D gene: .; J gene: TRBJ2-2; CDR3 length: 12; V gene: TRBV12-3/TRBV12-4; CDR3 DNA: TGTGCCAGCAGTAGGAGGGCCGGGGAGCTGTTTTTT; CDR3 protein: CASSRRAGELFF
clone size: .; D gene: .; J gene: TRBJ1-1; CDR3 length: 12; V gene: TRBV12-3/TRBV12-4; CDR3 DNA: TGTGCCAGCAGCCCGGACGGGTTTGAAGCTTTCTTT; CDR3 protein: CASSPDGFEAFF
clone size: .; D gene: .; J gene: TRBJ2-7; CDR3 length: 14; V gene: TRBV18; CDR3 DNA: TGTGCCAGCTCACACCTCGGCAGGGTAAACGAGCAGTACTTC; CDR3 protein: CASSHLGRVNEQYF
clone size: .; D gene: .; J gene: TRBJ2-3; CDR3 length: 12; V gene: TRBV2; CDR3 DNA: TGTGCCACCTGGGGGGGGGCGCGTACGCAGTATTTT; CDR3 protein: CATWGGARTQYF
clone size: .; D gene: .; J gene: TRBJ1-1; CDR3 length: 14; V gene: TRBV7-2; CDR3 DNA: TGTGCCAGCAGCTTAAGACACATGAACACTGAAGCTTTCTTT; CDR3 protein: CASSLRHMNTEAFF
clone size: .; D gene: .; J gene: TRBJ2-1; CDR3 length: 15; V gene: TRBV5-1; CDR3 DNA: TGCGCCAGCAGCTTTAGCAAGGGGGGTGGCAATGAGCAGTTCTTC; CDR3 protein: CASSFSKGGGNEQFF
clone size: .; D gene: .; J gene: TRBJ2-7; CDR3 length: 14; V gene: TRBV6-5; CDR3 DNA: TGTGCCAGCAGTTACTCAACAGGGCTGGACGAGCAGTACTTC; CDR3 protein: CASSYSTGLDEQYF
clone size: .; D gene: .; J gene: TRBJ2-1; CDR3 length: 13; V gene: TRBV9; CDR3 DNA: TGTGCCAGCAGCACTCGGGACTACAATGAGCAGTTCTTC; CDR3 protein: CASSTRDYNEQFF
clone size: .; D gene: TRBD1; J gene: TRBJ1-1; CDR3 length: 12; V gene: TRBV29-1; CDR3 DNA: TGCAGCGTTGACAGGGGGTACACTGAAGCTTTCTTT; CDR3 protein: CSVDRGYTEAFF
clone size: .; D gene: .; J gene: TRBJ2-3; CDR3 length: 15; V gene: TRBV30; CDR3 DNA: TGTGCCTGGAGCCAACCTACTACTAGCACAGATACGCAGTATTTT; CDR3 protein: CAWSQPTTSTDTQYF
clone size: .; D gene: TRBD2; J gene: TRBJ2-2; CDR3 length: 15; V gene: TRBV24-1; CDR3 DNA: TGTGCCACCAGTGAGACTAGCGGGTTGGCCGGGGAGCTGTTTTTT; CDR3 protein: CATSETSGLAGELFF
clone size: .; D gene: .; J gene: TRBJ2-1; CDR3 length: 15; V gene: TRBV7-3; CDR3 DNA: TGTGCCAGCAGCTTGGCAGGGAATAGTTACAATGAGCAGTTCTTC; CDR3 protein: CASSLAGNSYNEQFF
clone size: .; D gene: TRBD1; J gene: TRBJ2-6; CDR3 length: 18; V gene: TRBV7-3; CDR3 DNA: TGTGCCAGCAGCCCCGGGGGACAGGCCTTTTCTGGGGCCAACGTCCTGACTTTC; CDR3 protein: CASSPGGQAFSGANVLTF
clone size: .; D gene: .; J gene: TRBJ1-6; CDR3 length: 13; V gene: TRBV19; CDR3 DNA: TGTGCCAGTAGTATCAACGGGAATTCACCCCTCCACTTT; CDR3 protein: CASSINGNSPLHF
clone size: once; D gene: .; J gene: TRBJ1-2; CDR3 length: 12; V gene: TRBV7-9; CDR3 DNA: TGTGCCAGCACGACCGCCGGGGGAGGCTACACCTTC; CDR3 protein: CASTTAGGGYTF
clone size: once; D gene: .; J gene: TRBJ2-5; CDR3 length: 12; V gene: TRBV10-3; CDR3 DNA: TGTGCCACCGCTGGCAACCAAGAGACCCAGTACTTC; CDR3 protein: CATAGNQETQYF
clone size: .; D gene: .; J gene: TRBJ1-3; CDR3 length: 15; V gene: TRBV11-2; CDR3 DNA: TGTGCCAGCAGCTTAGATGGATTGCCAGGAAACACCATATATTTT; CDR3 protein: CASSLDGLPGNTIYF
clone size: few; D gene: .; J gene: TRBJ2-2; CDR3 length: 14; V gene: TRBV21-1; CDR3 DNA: TGTGCCAGCAGCAAAGTACGCAGGAACGGGGAGCTGTTTTTT; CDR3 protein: CASSKVRRNGELFF
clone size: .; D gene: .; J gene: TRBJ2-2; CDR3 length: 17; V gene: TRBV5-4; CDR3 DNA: TGTGCCAGCAGCTCAATGTCAGCGACAGTTAACACCGGGGAGCTGTTTTTT; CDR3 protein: CASSSMSATVNTGELFF